This T cell receptor (beta chain) was sequenced in a study of blood T cell repertoires in COVID-19. Per the original data handling: For nucleated cells, counts were estimated from reference gene primer amplification. The data were produced by immunoSEQ multiplex PCR, yet TCRdb's version contains in-frame clones alone and is incomplete. That table is the source of V, J and clone size, and D and trimming were worked out from the DNA. This table has about 100,000 clones, roughly 84% appearing once. V gave up 0 bases and J gave up 5 bases, with 8 bases separating them. This CDR3 is built from 13 residues. Germline V gives CDR1 SGHRS, CDR2 YFSETQ.

The chain recombines TRBV5-1 with TRBJ2-5; no firm D call. The sequence derives from a man in his thirties or forties in a cohort sampled during active COVID-19. Sequencing input: peripheral blood. The DNA for the CDR3 is TGCGCCAGCAGCTTGGCCTATTTGGAGACCCAGTACTTC. This sequence encodes CASSLAYLETQYF.